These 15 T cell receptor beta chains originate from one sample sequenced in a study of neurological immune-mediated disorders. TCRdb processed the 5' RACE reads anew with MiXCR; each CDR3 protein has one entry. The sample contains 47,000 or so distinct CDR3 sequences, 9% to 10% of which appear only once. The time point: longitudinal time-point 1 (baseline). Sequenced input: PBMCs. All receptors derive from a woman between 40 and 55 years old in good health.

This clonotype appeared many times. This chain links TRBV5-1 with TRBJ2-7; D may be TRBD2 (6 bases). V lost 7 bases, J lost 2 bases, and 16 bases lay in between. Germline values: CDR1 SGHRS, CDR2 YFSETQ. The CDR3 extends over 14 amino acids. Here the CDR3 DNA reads TGCGCCAGCGGCCGCGGGCGGGGCACCTACGAGCAGTACTTC. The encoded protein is CASGRGRGTYEQYF. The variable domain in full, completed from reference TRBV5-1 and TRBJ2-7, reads KAGVTQTPRYLIKTRGQQVTLSCSPISGHRSVSWYQQTPGQGLQFLFEYFSETQRNKGNFPGRFSGRQFSNSRSEMNVSTLELGDSALYLCASGRGRGTYEQYFGPGTRLTVT.

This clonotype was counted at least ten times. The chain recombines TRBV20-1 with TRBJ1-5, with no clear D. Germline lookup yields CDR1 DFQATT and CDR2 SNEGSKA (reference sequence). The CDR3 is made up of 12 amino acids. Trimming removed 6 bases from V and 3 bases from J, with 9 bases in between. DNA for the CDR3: TGCAGTGCCCAGTCTTACAATCAGCCCCAGCATTTT. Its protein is CSAQSYNQPQHF.

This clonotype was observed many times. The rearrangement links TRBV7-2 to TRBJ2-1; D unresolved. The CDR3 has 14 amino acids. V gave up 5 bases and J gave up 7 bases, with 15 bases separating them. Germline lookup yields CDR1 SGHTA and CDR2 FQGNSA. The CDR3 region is CASSRDPSSNEQFF. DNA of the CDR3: TGTGCCAGCAGCCGTGACCCATCTTCGAATGAGCAGTTCTTC.

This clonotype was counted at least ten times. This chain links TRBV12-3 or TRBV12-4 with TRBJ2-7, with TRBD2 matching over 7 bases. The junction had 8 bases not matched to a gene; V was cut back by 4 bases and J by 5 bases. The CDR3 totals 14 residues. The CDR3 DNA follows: TGTGCCAGCAGTTGGGGGGTAGCGGGCCACGAGCAGTACTTC. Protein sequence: CASSWGVAGHEQYF.

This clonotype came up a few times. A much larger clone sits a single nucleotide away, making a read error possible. This CDR3 reads CANSPRGAREQYF. Here the CDR3 DNA reads TGTGCCAACAGCCCCAGGGGGGCACGCGAGCAGTACTTC. The V gene is TRBV9, the J gene TRBJ2-7; D possibly corresponds to TRBD1 (7 bases). There are 13 residues in the CDR3. CDR1 is SGDLS, CDR2 YYNGEE, per germline.

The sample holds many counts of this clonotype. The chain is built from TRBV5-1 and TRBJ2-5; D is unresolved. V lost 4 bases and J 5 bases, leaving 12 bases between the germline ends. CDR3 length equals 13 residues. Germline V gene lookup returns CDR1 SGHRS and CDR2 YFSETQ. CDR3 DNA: TGCGCCAGCAGCGGGTTCCTGGGCGAGACCCAGTACTTC. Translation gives CASSGFLGETQYF.

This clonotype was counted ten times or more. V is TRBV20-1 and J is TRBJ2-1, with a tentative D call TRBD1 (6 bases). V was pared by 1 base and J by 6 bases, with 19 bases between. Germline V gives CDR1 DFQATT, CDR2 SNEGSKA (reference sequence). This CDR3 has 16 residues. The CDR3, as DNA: TGCAGTGCTAGAGTTCCCAGGGGATTAGATTTCAATGAGCAGTTCTTC. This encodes CSARVPRGLDFNEQFF.

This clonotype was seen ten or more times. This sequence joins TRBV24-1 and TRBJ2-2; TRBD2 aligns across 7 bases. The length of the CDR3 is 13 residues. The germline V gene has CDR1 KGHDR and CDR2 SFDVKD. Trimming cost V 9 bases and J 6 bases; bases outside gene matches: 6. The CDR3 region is CATRGTSAGELFF. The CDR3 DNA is TGTGCCACCCGCGGAACTAGCGCCGGGGAGCTGTTTTTT.

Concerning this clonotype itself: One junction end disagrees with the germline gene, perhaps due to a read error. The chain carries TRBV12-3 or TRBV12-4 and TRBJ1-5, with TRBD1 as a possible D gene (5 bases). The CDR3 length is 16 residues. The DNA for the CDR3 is TGTGCCAGCAGTTCCCAGGGAGGCAATCTTAATCAGCCCCGGCATTTT. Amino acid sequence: CASSSQGGNLNQPRHF.

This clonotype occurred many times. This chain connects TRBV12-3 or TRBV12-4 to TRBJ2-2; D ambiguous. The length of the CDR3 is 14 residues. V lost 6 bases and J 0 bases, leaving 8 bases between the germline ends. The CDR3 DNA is TGTGCCAGCAGAGAGTTCGCGAACACCGGGGAGCTGTTTTTT. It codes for CASREFANTGELFF.

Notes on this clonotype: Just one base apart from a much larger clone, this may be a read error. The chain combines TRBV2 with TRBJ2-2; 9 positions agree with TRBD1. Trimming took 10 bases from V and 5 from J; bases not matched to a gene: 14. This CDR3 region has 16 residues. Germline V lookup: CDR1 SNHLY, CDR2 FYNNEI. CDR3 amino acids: CANRVRTGEKTGELFF. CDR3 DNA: TGTGCCAACAGAGTACGGACAGGGGAAAAGACCGGGGAGCTGTTTTTT.

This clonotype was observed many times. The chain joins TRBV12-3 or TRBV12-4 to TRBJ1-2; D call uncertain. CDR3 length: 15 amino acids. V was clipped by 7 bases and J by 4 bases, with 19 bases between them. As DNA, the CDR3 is TGTGCCAGCACTCCCCACGGGAGCTTGGGCTATGGCTACACCTTC. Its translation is CASTPHGSLGYGYTF.

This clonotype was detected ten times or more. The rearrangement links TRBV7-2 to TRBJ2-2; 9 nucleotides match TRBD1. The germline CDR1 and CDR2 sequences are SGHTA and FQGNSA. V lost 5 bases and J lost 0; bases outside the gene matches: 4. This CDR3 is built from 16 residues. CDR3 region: CASSPRQGANTGELFF. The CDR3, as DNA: TGTGCCAGCAGCCCCCGACAGGGGGCGAACACCGGGGAGCTGTTTTTT.

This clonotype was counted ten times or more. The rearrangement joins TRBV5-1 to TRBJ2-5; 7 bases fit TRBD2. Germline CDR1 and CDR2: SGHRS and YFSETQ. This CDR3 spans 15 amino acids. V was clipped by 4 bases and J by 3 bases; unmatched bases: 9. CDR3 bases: TGCGCCAGCAGCGTCCCCGGGGGAGGGGAAGAGACCCAGTACTTC. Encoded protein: CASSVPGGGEETQYF.

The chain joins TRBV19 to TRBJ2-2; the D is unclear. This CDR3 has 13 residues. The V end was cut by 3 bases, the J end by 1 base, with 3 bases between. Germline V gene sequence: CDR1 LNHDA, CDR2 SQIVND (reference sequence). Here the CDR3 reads CASSIENTGELFF. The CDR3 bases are TGTGCCAGTAGTATCGAGAACACCGGGGAGCTGTTTTTT. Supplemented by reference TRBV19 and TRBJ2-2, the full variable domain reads DGGITQSPKYLFRKEGQNVTLSCEQNLNHDAMYWYRQDPGQGLRLIYYSQIVNDFQKGDIAEGYSVSREKKESFPLTVTSAQKNPTAFYLCASSIENTGELFFGEGSRLTVL.